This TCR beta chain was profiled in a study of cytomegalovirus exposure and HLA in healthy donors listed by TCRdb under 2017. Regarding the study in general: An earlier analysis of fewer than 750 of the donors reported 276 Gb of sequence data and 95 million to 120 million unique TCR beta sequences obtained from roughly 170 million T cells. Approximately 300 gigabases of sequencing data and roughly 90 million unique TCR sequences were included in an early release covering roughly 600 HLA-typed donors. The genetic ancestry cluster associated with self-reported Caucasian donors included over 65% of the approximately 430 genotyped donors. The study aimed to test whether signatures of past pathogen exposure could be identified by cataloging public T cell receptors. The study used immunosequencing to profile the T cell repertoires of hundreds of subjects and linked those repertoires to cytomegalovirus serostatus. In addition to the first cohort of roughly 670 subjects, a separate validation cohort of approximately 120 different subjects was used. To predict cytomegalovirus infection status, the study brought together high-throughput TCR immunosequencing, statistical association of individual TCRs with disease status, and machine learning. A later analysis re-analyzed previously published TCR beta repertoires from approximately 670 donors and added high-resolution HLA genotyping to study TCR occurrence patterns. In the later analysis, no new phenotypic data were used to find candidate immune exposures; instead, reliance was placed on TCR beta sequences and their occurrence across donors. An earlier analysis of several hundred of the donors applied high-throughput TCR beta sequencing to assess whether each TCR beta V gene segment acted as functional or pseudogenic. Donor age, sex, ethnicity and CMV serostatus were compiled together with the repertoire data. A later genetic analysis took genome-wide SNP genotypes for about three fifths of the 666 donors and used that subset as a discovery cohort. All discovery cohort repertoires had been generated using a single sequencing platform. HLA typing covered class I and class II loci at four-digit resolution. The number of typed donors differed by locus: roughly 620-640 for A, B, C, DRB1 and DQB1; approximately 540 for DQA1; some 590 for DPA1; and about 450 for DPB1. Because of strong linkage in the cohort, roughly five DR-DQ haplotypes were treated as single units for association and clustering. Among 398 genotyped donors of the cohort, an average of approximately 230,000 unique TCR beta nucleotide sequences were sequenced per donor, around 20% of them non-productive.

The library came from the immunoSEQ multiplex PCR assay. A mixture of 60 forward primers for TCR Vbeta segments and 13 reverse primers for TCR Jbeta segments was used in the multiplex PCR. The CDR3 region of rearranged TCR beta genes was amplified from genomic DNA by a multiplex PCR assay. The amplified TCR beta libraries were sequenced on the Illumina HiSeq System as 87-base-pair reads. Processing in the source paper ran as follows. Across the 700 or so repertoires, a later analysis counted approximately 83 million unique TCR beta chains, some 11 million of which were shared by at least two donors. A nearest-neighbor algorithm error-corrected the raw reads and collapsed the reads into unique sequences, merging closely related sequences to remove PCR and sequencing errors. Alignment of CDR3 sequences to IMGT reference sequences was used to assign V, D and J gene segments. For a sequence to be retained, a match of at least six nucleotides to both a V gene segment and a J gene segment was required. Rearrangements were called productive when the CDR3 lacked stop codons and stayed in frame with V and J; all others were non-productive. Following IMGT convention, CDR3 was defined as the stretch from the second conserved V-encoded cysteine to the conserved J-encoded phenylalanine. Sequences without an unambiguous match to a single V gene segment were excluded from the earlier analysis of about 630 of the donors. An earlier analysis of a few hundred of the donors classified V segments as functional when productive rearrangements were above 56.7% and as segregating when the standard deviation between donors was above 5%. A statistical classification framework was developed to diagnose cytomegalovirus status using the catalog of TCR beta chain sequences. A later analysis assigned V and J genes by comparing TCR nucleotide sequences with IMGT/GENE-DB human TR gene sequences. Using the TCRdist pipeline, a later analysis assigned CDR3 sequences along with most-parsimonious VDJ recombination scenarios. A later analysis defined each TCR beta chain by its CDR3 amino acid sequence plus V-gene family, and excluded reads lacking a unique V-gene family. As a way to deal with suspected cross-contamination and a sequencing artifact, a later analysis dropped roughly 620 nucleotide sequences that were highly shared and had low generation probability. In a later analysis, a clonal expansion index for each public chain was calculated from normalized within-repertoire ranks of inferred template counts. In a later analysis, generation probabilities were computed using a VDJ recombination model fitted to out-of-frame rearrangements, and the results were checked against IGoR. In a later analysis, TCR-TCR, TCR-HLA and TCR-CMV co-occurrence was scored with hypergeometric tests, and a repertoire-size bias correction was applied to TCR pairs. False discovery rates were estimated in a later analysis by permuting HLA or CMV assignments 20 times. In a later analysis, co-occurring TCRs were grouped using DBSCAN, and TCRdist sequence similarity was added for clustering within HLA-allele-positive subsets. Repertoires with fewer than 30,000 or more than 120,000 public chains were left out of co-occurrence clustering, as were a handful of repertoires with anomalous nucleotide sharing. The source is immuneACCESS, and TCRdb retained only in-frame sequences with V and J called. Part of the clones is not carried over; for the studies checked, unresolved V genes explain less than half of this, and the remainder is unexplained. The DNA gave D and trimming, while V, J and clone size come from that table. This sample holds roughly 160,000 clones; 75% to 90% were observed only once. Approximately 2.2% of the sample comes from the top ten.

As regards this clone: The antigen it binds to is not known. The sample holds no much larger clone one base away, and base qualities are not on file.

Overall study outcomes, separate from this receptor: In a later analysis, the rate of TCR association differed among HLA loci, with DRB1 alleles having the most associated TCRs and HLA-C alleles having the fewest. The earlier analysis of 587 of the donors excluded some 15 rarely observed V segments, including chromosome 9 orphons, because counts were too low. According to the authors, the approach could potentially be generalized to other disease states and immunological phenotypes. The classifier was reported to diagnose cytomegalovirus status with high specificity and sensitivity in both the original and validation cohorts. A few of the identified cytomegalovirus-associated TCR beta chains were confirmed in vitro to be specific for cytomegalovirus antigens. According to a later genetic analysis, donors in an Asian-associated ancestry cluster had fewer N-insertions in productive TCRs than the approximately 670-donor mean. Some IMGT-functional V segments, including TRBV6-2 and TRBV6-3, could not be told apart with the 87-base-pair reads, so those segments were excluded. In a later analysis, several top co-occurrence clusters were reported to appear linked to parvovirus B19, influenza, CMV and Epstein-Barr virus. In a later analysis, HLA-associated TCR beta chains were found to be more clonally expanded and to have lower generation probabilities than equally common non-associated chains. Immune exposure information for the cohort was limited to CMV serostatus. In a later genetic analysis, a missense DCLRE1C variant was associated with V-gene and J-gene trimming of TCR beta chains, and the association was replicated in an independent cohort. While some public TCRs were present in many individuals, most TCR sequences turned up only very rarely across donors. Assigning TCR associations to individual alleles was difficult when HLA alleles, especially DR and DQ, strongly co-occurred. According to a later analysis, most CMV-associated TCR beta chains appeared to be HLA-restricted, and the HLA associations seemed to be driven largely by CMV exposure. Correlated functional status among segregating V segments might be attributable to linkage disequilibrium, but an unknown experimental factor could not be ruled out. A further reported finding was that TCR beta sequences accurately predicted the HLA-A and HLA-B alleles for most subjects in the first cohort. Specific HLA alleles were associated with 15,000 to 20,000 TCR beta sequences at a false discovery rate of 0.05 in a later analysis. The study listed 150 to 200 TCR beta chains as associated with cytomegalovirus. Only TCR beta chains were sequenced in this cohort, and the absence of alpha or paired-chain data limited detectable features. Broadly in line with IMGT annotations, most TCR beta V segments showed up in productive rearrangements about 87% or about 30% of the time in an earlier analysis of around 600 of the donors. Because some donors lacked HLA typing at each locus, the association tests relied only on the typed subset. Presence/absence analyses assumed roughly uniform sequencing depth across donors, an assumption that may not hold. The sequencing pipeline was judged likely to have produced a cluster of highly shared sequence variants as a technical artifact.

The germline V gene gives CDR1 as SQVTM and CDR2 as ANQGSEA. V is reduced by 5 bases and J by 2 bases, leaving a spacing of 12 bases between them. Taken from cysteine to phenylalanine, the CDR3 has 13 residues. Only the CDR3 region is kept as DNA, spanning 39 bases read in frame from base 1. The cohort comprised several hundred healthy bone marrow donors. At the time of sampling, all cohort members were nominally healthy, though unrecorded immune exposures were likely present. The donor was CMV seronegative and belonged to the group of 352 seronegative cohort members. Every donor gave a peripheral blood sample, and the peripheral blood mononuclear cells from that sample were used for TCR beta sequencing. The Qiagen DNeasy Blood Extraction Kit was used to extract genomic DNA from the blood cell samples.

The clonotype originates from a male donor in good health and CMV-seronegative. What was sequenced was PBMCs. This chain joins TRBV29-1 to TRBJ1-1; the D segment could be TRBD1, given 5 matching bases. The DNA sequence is TGCAGCGTTCTAGGGGCAGTTAACACTGAAGCTTTCTTT. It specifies CSVLGAVNTEAFF.